This T cell receptor (beta chain) derives from a study of OX40 agonist ivuxolimab in advanced cancers. Study-level background: Eligibility admitted prior anti-PD-1, anti-PD-L1 or anti-CTLA-4 therapy; 30% to 40% had some. Regarding the study as a whole: Expanded clones belonging to CD8+ T cells outnumbered, on average, those of CD4+.

Here immunoSEQ multiplex PCR was the method, and the copy in TCRdb shows in-frame clones only, minus some. The table has 13,000 to 15,000 clones, around 77% seen once. Points on this clone: Its antigen is not known.

This CDR3 spans 12 amino acids. Germline CDR1 and CDR2: SNHLY and FYNNEI. The junction had 6 bases not matched to a gene; V was cut back by 11 bases and J by 2 bases. The chain employs TRBV2 and TRBJ2-7; 7 positions match TRBD1. Sequenced material: CD4+ or CD8+ T cells sorted from blood, taken in a trial of the OX40 agonist ivuxolimab. This receptor was identified in an adult with an advanced solid tumor such as melanoma, head and neck, liver or kidney cancer. The CDR3 loop reads CAGRQGAYEQYF. Written as DNA, the CDR3 is TGTGCCGGCCGACAGGGTGCCTACGAGCAGTACTTC.